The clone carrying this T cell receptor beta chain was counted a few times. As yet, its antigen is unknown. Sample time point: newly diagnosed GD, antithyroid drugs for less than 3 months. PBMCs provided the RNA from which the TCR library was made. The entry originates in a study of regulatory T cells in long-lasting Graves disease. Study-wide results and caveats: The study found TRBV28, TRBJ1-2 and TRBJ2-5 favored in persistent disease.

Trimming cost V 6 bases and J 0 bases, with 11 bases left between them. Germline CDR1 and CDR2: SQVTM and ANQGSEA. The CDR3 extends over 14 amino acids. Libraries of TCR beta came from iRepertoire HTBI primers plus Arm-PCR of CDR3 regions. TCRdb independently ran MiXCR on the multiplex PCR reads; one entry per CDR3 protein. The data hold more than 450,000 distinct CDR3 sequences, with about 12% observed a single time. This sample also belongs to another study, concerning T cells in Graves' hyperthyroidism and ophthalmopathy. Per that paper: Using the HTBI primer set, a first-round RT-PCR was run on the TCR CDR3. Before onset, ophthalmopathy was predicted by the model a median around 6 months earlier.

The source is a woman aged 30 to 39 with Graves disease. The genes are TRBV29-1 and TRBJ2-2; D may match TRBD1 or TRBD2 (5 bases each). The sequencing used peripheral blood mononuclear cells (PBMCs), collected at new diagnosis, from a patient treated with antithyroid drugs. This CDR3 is CSVGTGTNTGELFF. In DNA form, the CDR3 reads TGCAGCGTGGGGACCGGGACGAACACCGGGGAGCTGTTTTTT.